This T cell receptor beta chain stems from a study of response to subunit inactivated influenza vaccine. For this clonotype: Its antigen remains unidentified.

Findings of the study overall: It was the authors' suggestion that each seasonal influenza vaccination recruits few new T cells.

CDR3 length: 13 residues. Germline V gene lookup returns CDR1 SGHRS and CDR2 YFSETQ. The V gene end was trimmed by 10 bases and the J gene end by 5 bases; junction bases not matched to a gene: 8. Each CDR3 protein is one row after TCRdb ran MiXCR on the RT-PCR reads. The data show about 570,000 distinct CDR3 sequences, about 11% seen once. The sample was also reused in another study, on T cells expressing NK-cell markers. That work adds: A 5'RACE template switching approach incorporating UMIs was used to make TCR beta cDNA. Seven of the eight sequenced donors were classified as HCMV-seropositive, and one was classified as seronegative.

This receptor was obtained from a man in his fifties or sixties who received an inactivated influenza vaccine. The V call is TRBV5-1, the J call TRBJ2-2; 7 positions agree with TRBD2. The starting material was PBMCs from blood, obtained on the day of vaccination. The CDR3 spells CAYRAGETGELFF. The CDR3 DNA sequence: TGCGCCTATCGGGCGGGAGAGACCGGGGAGCTGTTTTTT.